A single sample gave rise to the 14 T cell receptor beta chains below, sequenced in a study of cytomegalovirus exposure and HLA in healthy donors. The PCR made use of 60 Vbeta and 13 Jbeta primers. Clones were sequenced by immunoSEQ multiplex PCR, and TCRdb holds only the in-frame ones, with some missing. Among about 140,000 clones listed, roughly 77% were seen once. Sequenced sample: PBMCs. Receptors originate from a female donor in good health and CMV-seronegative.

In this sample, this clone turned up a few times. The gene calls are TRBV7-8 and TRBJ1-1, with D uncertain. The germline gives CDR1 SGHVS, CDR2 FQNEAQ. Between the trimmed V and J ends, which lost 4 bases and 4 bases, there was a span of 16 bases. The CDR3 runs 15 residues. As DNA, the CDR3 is TGTGCCAGCAGCTCCACCCCGGGGATTGTCACTGAAGCTTTCTTT. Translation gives CASSSTPGIVTEAFF.

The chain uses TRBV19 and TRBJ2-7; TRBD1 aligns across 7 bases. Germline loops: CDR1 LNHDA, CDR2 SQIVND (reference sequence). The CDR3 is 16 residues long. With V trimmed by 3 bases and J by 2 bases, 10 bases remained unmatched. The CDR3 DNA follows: TGTGCCAGTAGTATGTCCCTCGGGACAGAACCCTACGAGCAGTACTTC. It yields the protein CASSMSLGTEPYEQYF.

In DNA form, the CDR3 reads TGTGCCAGCTCACTGGGGGCTCCTAGCACAGATACGCAGTATTTT. This codes for CASSLGAPSTDTQYF. This chain links TRBV18 with TRBJ2-3, with a weak D call TRBD1 (6 bases). Trimming took off 4 bases at V and 0 bases at J, with 11 bases between the two ends. The CDR3 contains 15 residues. Germline V CDR1 and CDR2: KGHSH, LQKENI.

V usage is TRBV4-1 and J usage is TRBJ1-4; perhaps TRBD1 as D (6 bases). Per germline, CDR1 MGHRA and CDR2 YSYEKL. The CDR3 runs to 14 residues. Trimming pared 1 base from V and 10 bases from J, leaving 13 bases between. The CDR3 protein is CASSQGTGSAKLFF. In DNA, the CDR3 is TGCGCCAGCAGCCAAGGTACAGGGTCCGCAAAACTGTTTTTT.

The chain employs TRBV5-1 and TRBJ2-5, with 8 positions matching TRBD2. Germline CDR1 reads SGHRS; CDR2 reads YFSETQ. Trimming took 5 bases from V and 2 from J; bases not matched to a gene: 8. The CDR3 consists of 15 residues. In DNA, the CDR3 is TGCGCCAGCAGAGTAGCGGGGCCCTATCAAGAGACCCAGTACTTC. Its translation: CASRVAGPYQETQYF.

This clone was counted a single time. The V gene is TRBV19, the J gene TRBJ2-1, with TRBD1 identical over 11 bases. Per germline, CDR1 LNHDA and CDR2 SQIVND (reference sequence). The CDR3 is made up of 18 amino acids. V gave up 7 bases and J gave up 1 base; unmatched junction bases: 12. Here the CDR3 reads CASKGGQGALRSYNEQFF. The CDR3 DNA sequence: TGTGCCAGTAAGGGAGGACAGGGGGCTTTAAGGTCCTACAATGAGCAGTTCTTC.

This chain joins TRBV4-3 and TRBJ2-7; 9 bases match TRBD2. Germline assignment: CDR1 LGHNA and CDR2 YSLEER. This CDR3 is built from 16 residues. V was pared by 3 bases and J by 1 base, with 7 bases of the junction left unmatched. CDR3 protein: CASSQLLAGVSYEQYF. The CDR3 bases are TGCGCCAGCAGCCAGCTTTTAGCGGGAGTATCCTACGAGCAGTACTTC.

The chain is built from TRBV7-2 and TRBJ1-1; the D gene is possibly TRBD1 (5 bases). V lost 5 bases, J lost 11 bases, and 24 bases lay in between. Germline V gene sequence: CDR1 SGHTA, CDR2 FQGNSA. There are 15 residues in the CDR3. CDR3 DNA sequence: TGTGCCAGCAGCCCACTCTACGCGGGAAGGGACGGCGCTTTCTTT. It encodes CASSPLYAGRDGAFF.

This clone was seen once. The CDR3 DNA sequence: TGTGCCAGTAGTCCCCGTGACAGGGGATTGGTGTACCAAGAGACCCAGTACTTC. Protein product: CASSPRDRGLVYQETQYF. This chain joins TRBV19 and TRBJ2-5; TRBD1 aligns across 8 bases. The V and J ends lost 5 bases and 0 bases, in that order; junction bases with no gene match: 14. The length of the CDR3 is 18 residues. Germline CDR1 LNHDA, CDR2 SQIVND (reference sequence). Together with reference TRBV19 and TRBJ2-5, the CDR3 gives the full variable domain: DGGITQSPKYLFRKEGQNVTLSCEQNLNHDAMYWYRQDPGQGLRLIYYSQIVNDFQKGDIAEGYSVSREKKESFPLTVTSAQKNPTAFYLCASSPRDRGLVYQETQYFGPGTRLLVL.

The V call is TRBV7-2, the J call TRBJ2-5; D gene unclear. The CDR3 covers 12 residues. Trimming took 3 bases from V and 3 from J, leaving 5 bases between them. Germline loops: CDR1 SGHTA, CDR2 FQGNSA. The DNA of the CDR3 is TGTGCCAGCAGCTTGCAGAAAGAGACCCAGTACTTC. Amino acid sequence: CASSLQKETQYF. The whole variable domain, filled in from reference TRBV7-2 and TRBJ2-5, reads GAGVSQSPSNKVTEKGKDVELRCDPISGHTALYWYRQSLGQGLEFLIYFQGNSAPDKSGLPSDRFSAERTGGSVSTLTIQRTQQEDSAVYLCASSLQKETQYFGPGTRLLVL.

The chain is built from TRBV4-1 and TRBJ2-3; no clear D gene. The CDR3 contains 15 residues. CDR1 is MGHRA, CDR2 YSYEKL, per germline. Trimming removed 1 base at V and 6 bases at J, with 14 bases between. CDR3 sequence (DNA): TGCGCCAGCAGCCAAGCCCTTACCTGGGCGGATACGCAGTATTTT. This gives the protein CASSQALTWADTQYF.

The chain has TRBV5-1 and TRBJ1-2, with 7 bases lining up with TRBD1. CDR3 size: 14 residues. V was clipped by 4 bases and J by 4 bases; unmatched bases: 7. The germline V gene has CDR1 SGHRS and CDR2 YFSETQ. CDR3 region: CASSLGQTIYGYTF. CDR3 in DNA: TGCGCCAGCAGCCTGGGACAGACAATCTATGGCTACACCTTC.

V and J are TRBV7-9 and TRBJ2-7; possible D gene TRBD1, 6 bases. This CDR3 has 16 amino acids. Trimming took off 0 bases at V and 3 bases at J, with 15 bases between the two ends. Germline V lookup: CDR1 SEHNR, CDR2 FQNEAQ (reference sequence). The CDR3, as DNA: TGTGCCAGCAGCTTAGCCGATACAGGGCCGGGCTACGAGCAGTACTTC. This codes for CASSLADTGPGYEQYF.

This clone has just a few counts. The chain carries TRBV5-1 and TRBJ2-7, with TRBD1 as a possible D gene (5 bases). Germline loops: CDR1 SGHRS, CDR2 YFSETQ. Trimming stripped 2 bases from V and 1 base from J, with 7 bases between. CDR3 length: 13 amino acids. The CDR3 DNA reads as TGCGCCAGCAGCTTACAGGCGTCCTACGAGCAGTACTTC. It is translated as CASSLQASYEQYF.